These 7 T cell receptor beta chains originate from one sample sequenced in a study of metastatic and nonmetastatic thyroid tumors. There were no patients who had received any treatment before thyroid surgery. TCRdb re-processed the PCR reads through MiXCR. The sample comprises about 40,000 clones, about 17% of which are singletons, and 3% to 4.5% rests with the top ten. Specimen: blood. The receptors were sampled from a female donor with papillary thyroid cancer or a benign thyroid nodule (not recorded which). Some clones in this sample may be carry-over from other donors' samples.

Ten or more counts support this clone. The V gene is TRBV6-1, the J gene TRBJ2-2, with D unresolved. V lost 8 bases and J lost 3, with 7 bases in between. Germline V gene lookup returns CDR1 MNHNS and CDR2 SASEGT. The CDR3 sequence is 12 residues long. In nucleotides, the CDR3 is TGTGCCAGCGGTAGTTACACCGGGGAGCTGTTTTTT. This gives the protein CASGSYTGELFF.

This clone has ten or more counts. The V call is TRBV6-1, the J call TRBJ2-2; D is unclear. From germline, CDR1 is MNHNS and CDR2 SASEGT. The V end was cut by 6 bases, the J end by 10 bases, with 6 bases between. There are 10 residues in the CDR3. The CDR3 loop reads CASRDAELFF. DNA of the CDR3: TGTGCCAGCAGGGACGCGGAGCTGTTTTTT.

Comments on this clone: The junction does not match germline at one end; this may be a read error. The V gene is TRBV20-1, the J gene TRBJ2-7; weak D call: TRBD1 (6 bases). Germline values: CDR1 DFQATT, CDR2 SNEGSKA (reference sequence). The CDR3 runs 15 residues. The CDR3 DNA follows: TGCAGTGCCCCAAGGGGGTGCCGGGGCGCCTACGAGCAGTATTTC. It is translated as CSAPRGCRGAYEQYF.

This clone has ten or more counts. The rearrangement uses TRBV7-9 and TRBJ1-1; no reliable D call. CDR1 and CDR2 from the germline V gene are SEHNR and FQNEAQ (reference sequence). This CDR3 is built from 15 residues. With 4 bases removed from V and 0 bases from J, the gap between germline ends came to 12 bases. The CDR3 bases are TGTGCCAGCAGCTCTGAAAAGGACTTGAACACTGAAGCTTTCTTT. This gives the protein CASSSEKDLNTEAFF.

This clone is medium-sized within its sample. The chain joins TRBV6-2 or TRBV6-3 to TRBJ2-5; D might be TRBD1 (5 bases). The CDR3 is made up of 14 amino acids. Trimming took off 5 bases at V and 2 bases at J, with 12 bases between the two ends. Germline assignment: CDR1 MNHEY and CDR2 SVGEGT. CDR3 in DNA: TGTGCCAGCAGTCCAGGTGACAGTCAAGAGACCCAGTACTTC. Translating gives CASSPGDSQETQYF.

The sample holds a few counts of this clone. The J gene is TRBJ2-3, the V gene TRBV12-3 or TRBV12-4, with a possible D match to TRBD1 (5 bases). The CDR3 spans 16 residues. Deletions cut 3 bases from V and 1 base from J, with 14 bases between. CDR3 nucleotide sequence: TGTGCCAGCAGTTTTCCCAGGGATGGGGGCACAGATACGCAGTATTTT. It translates to CASSFPRDGGTDTQYF.

This clone has ten or more counts. The chain recombines TRBV13 with TRBJ2-7; D is uncertain. The ends were cut back, 5 bases at V and 3 bases at J, with 20 bases in the middle. Germline CDR1 PRHDT, CDR2 FYEKMQ (reference sequence). The CDR3 consists of 16 residues. The DNA of the CDR3 is TGTGCCAGCAGCACCCCGAGGTCGGGCCGAAACTACGAGCAGTACTTC. Translation gives CASSTPRSGRNYEQYF.